What follows are 3 T cell receptor beta chains derived from one specimen sequenced in a study of shared T cell receptors in the human thymus. Generated by immunoSEQ multiplex PCR, the TCRdb table keeps only in-frame clones and is missing some. The sample comprises 700,000 to 750,000 clones, roughly 85% of which are singletons, and 0.0095% to 0.011% rests with the top ten. In addition, the sample was reused for a study of human thymus T cells.

The sample consisted of thymocytes. These receptors were taken from a girl under three years old with a congenital heart defect.

This chain connects TRBV9 to TRBJ1-6, with TRBD1 as a possible D gene (5 bases). Germline CDR1 and CDR2: SGDLS and YYNGEE. The germline V and J ends were trimmed by 0 bases and 8 bases, with 9 bases remaining between them. CDR3 size: 14 residues. The CDR3 here is CASSVEPRDSPLHF. CDR3 in DNA: TGTGCCAGCAGCGTAGAGCCCAGGGATTCACCCCTCCACTTT.

Here the CDR3 DNA reads TGTGCCAGCAGCGTAGTATCGTGGGAGGGGCAGAACACTGAAGCTTTCTTT. Protein sequence: CASSVVSWEGQNTEAFF. The V and J genes are TRBV9 and TRBJ1-1; TRBD1 is a possible D gene (5 bases). Germline V gene sequence: CDR1 SGDLS, CDR2 YYNGEE. The CDR3 is 17 amino acids. V lost 0 bases and J 1 base, leaving 16 bases between the germline ends.

In this sample, this clone turned up once. This chain uses TRBV29-1 with TRBJ1-3; D gene ambiguous. The germline CDR1 and CDR2 sequences are SQVTM and ANQGSEA. Trimming stripped 4 bases from V and 0 bases from J, with 19 bases between. The CDR3 has 17 amino acids. The CDR3 coding sequence is TGCAGCGTTGTAGGAACGGCGGTACCGCACTCTGGAAACACCATATATTTT. It encodes CSVVGTAVPHSGNTIYF.